The 24 T cell receptor beta chains given below trace back to one sample, sequenced in a study of shared clonotypes between healthy human individuals. Clones were read by immunoSEQ multiplex PCR, and TCRdb kept only the in-frame ones, dropping some. The data hold about 980,000 clones, with roughly 72% observed a single time. The sample consisted of memory CD4+ T cells sorted from blood. The subset here: CD45RA-negative fraction. Receptors were obtained from a man aged 18 to 30 in good health.

The V and J genes are TRBV6-6 and TRBJ1-3; D gene unclear. Germline V gene data show CDR1 as MNHNY and CDR2 as SVGAGI (reference sequence). The CDR3 sequence is 14 residues long. Trimming removed 4 bases from V and 1 base from J, with 8 bases in between. In DNA form, the CDR3 reads TGTGCCAGCAGTTCCCAGGTATCTGGAAACACCATATATTTT. Residues: CASSSQVSGNTIYF.

V and J are TRBV5-1 and TRBJ1-1; no reliable D call. Germline-derived CDR1 and CDR2 are SGHRS and YFSETQ. The CDR3 runs 14 residues. V lost 0 bases to trimming and J lost 2 bases, with 8 bases between them. CDR3 in DNA: TGCGCCAGCAGCTTGGTTCAGTTAAACACTGAAGCTTTCTTT. Encoded protein: CASSLVQLNTEAFF.

The chain employs TRBV21-1 and TRBJ2-1; no check of the table's D call, TRBD2, against the DNA was made. TRBV21-1 is a known pseudogene. This CDR3 spans 19 amino acids. The CDR3 nucleotides are TGTGCCAGCAGCTCCCCTGGAGGCGGGAGGGCCGACATCTACAATGAGCAGTTCTTC. Encoded protein: CASSSPGGGRADIYNEQFF.

V usage is TRBV19 and J usage is TRBJ2-3; 7 bases fit TRBD2. The CDR3 runs to 15 residues. CDR1 and CDR2 from the germline V gene are LNHDA and SQIVND (reference sequence). The V segment lost 8 bases and the J segment 2 bases; nucleotides outside the gene matches: 10. CDR3 loop: CASPPAAGHTDTQYF. CDR3 in DNA: TGTGCCAGTCCCCCGGCAGCGGGGCACACAGATACGCAGTATTTT.

CDR3 sequence reads: CAIGNPGTGTYEQYF. CDR3 DNA: TGTGCCATCGGTAACCCCGGGACAGGGACCTACGAGCAGTACTTC. The rearrangement joins TRBV10-3 to TRBJ2-7; TRBD1 aligns across 9 bases. Per the germline V gene, CDR1 is ENHRY and CDR2 is SYGVKD. This CDR3 is 15 amino acids long. Trimming took 8 bases from V and 2 from J; bases not matched to a gene: 10.

V is TRBV7-9 and J is TRBJ2-7; 11 positions match TRBD2. The ends lost 2 bases at V and 7 bases at J; junction bases unmatched: 7. The CDR3 spans 15 residues. Per germline, CDR1 SEHNR and CDR2 FQNEAQ (reference sequence). CDR3 DNA sequence: TGTGCCAGCAGCTTACTGACTAGCGGGACAGGGGAGCAGTACTTC. The encoded protein is CASSLLTSGTGEQYF.

The chain employs TRBV7-8 and TRBJ2-2; no firm D call. Germline CDR1 and CDR2: SGHVS and FQNEAQ. CDR3 length: 13 residues. V lost 1 base, J lost 6 bases, and 6 bases lay in between. The CDR3 reads CASSLVTAGELFF. For the CDR3, the DNA is TGTGCCAGCAGCTTAGTTACGGCCGGGGAGCTGTTTTTT.

The V call is TRBV25-1, the J call TRBJ1-1; D may be TRBD1 (5 bases). The CDR3 runs 13 residues. Looked up from germline, CDR1 is MGHDK and CDR2 is SYGVNS. The V end was cut by 6 bases, the J end by 6 bases, with 14 bases between. The CDR3 DNA reads TGTGCCAGCAGGGAAGGGGACTGGGCTGAAGCTTTCTTT. Protein product: CASREGDWAEAFF.

The V gene is TRBV28, the J gene TRBJ1-3, with TRBD1 as a possible D gene (5 bases). The CDR3 contains 15 residues. Germline V gene sequence: CDR1 MDHEN, CDR2 SYDVKM. V gave up 6 bases and J gave up 2 bases, with 14 bases separating them. For the CDR3, the DNA is TGTGCCAGCAGACGGGGGGGGACGGCTGGAAACACCATATATTTT. Translating it yields CASRRGGTAGNTIYF.

The chain is built from TRBV19 and TRBJ2-3; TRBD2 matches at 9 bases. The CDR3 contains 12 residues. Germline CDR1 LNHDA, CDR2 SQIVND (reference sequence). CDR3 DNA: TGTGCGGTAGCGGGGGGCACAGATACGCAGTATTTT. As protein: CAVAGGTDTQYF.

The chain joins TRBV10-3 to TRBJ1-2, with D uncertain. The CDR3 covers 13 residues. V was clipped by 7 bases and J by 6 bases, with 15 bases between them. Germline V lookup: CDR1 ENHRY, CDR2 SYGVKD. The CDR3 sequence is CAITLDGKNGYTF. The CDR3 nucleotides read TGTGCCATCACCCTAGATGGGAAGAATGGCTACACCTTC.

The CDR3 loop reads CASSQDDQGNQPQHF. The CDR3 DNA is TGCGCCAGCAGCCAAGATGATCAGGGGAATCAGCCCCAGCATTTT. The V call is TRBV4-1, the J call TRBJ1-5; D may be TRBD1 (6 bases). Germline values: CDR1 MGHRA, CDR2 YSYEKL. The ends were cut back, 0 bases at V and 4 bases at J, with 10 bases in the middle. The CDR3 covers 15 residues.

V gene TRBV7-2 combines with J gene TRBJ1-4; D is possibly TRBD1 (6 bases). Matching the DNA end better, TRBJ2-2 makes the J call doubtful. Germline loops: CDR1 SGHTA, CDR2 FQGNSA. The CDR3 runs 15 residues. The CDR3: CASSLDSSPQRELFF. CDR3 sequence (DNA): TGTGCCAGCAGCTTGGACAGTTCCCCCCAACGGGAGCTGTTTTTT.

There are a few counts of this clone. This sequence joins TRBV6-1 and TRBJ1-6; D is undetermined. The V end lost 3 bases, the J end lost 0 bases, and 9 bases lay between the germline ends. This CDR3 contains 16 residues. From germline, CDR1 is MNHNS and CDR2 SASEGT. As DNA, the CDR3 is TGTGCCAGCAGTGACACACTGAGCTCCTATAATTCACCCCTCCACTTT. Translated, it gives CASSDTLSSYNSPLHF.

The rearrangement links TRBV19 to TRBJ1-2, with TRBD1 matching 8 bases. CDR1 is LNHDA and CDR2 is SQIVND in the germline V gene (reference sequence). This CDR3 contains 13 residues. Trimming took 7 bases from V and 4 from J; bases not matched to a gene: 5. CDR3 protein: CASTLGQGYGYTF. Written as DNA, the CDR3 is TGTGCCAGTACCCTAGGACAGGGCTATGGCTACACCTTC. The variable domain in full, completed from reference TRBV19 and TRBJ1-2, reads DGGITQSPKYLFRKEGQNVTLSCEQNLNHDAMYWYRQDPGQGLRLIYYSQIVNDFQKGDIAEGYSVSREKKESFPLTVTSAQKNPTAFYLCASTLGQGYGYTFGSGTRLTVV.

This clone was seen a single time. The chain carries TRBV27 and TRBJ2-7; the match to TRBD2 covers 13 bases. In germline, CDR1 is MNHEY, CDR2 SMNVEV (reference sequence). The trim removed 4 bases at V and 6 bases at J, leaving 6 bases unmatched. This CDR3 has 15 amino acids. CDR3 sequence (DNA): TGTGCCAGCAGTTCCCAGACTAGCGGGGGGTCCGAGCAGTACTTC. Translating it yields CASSSQTSGGSEQYF.

The rearrangement joins TRBV6-5 to TRBJ2-1; 7 bases agree with TRBD2. The germline CDR1 and CDR2 sequences are MNHEY and SVGAGI. After removal of 4 bases from V and 6 bases from J, the junction contained 12 bases not matched to a gene. This CDR3 spans 16 amino acids. The CDR3 sequence is CASSSLSGDPPNEQFF. CDR3 bases: TGTGCCAGCAGTTCGTTGAGCGGGGACCCGCCCAATGAGCAGTTCTTC.

The chain has TRBV5-1 and TRBJ2-3; 9 bases line up with TRBD2. The germline V gene encodes CDR1 SGHRS and CDR2 YFSETQ. The CDR3 has 16 amino acids. After removal of 5 bases from V and 3 bases from J, the junction contained 10 bases not matched to a gene. For the CDR3, the DNA is TGCGCCAGCAGTTCTATAGCGGGAGTTTCGACAGATACGCAGTATTTT. This codes for CASSSIAGVSTDTQYF.

The chain links TRBV5-1 to TRBJ2-5, with 9 bases aligning to TRBD2. CDR1 and CDR2 from the germline V gene are SGHRS and YFSETQ. The CDR3 runs 12 residues. V trimming: 5 bases; J trimming: 9 bases; junction bases outside the gene matches: 5. The CDR3 loop is CASSTSGSAQYF. CDR3 nucleotides: TGCGCCAGCAGTACTAGCGGGTCGGCCCAGTACTTC.

The chain carries TRBV18 and TRBJ1-2; unclear D gene. This CDR3 is built from 13 residues. Germline V gives CDR1 KGHSH, CDR2 LQKENI. Between the trimmed V and J ends, which lost 0 bases and 6 bases, there was a span of 8 bases. The CDR3 region is CASSPPGRDGYTF. The CDR3 DNA is TGTGCCAGCTCACCACCCGGACGGGATGGCTACACCTTC.

The rearrangement links TRBV6-1 to TRBJ2-6, with TRBD1 matching over 10 bases. Trimming at V came to 4 bases and at J to 2 bases, leaving 2 bases not matched to a gene. The length of the CDR3 is 16 residues. Germline CDR1 and CDR2: MNHNS and SASEGT. The CDR3 coding sequence is TGTGCCAGCAGTGGACAGGGGGCGGCTGGGGCCAACGTCCTGACTTTC. This sequence encodes CASSGQGAAGANVLTF.

The chain has TRBV27 and TRBJ2-7; perhaps TRBD1 as D (6 bases). The CDR3 is made up of 15 amino acids. V was pared by 0 bases and J by 3 bases, with 12 bases between. Per the germline V gene, CDR1 is MNHEY and CDR2 is SMNVEV (reference sequence). The CDR3 coding sequence is TGTGCCAGCAGTTTATCCCCGGCAGGGGACTACGAGCAGTACTTC. Its translation: CASSLSPAGDYEQYF.

The gene calls are TRBV19 and TRBJ2-6; D remains unclear. The V end lost 4 bases, the J end lost 4 bases, and 8 bases lay between the germline ends. Germline CDR1 reads LNHDA; CDR2 reads SQIVND (reference sequence). The CDR3 has 14 amino acids. The DNA for the CDR3 is TGTGCCAGTAGTAACGGTCCAGGGGCCAACGTCCTGACTTTC. Protein: CASSNGPGANVLTF.

The V and J genes are TRBV2 and TRBJ1-5, with D possibly matching TRBD1 (6 bases). Trimming stripped 2 bases from V and 0 bases from J, with 11 bases between. CDR3 size: 16 residues. Germline V gene data show CDR1 as SNHLY and CDR2 as FYNNEI. The CDR3 region is CASSERGAYSNQPQHF. In DNA form, the CDR3 reads TGTGCCAGCAGTGAACGGGGGGCCTATAGCAATCAGCCCCAGCATTTT.